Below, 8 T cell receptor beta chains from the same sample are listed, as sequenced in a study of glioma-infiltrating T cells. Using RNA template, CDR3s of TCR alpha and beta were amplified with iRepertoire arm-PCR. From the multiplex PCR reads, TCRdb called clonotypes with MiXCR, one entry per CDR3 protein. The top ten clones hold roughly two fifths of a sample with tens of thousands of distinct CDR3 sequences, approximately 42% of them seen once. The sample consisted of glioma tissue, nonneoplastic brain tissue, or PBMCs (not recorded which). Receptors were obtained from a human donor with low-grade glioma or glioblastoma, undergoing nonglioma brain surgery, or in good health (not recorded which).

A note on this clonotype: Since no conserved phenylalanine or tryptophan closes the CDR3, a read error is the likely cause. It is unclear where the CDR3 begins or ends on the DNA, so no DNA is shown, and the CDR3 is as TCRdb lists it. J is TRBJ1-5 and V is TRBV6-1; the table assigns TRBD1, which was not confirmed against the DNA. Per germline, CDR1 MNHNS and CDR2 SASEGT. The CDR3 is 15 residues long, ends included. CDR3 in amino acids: CASRVQVYSNQPQHC.

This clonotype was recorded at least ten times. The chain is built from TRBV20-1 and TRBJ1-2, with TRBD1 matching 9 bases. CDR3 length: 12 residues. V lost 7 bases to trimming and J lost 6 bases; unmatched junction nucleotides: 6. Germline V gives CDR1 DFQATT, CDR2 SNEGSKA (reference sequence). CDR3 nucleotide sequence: TGCAGTGTAGGACAGGGGACAAATGGCTACACCTTC. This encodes CSVGQGTNGYTF.

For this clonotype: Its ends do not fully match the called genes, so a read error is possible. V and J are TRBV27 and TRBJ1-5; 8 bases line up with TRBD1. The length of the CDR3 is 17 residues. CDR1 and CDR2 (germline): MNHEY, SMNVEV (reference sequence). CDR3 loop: CASSSTTGGDRNQPKHF. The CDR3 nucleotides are TGTGCCAGCAGTTCCACCACAGGGGGGGATCGCAATCAGCCCAAGCACTTT.

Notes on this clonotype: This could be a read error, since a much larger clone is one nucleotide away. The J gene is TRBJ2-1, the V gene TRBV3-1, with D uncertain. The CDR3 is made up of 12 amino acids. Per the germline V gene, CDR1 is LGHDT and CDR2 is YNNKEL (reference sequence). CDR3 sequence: CASSQVGNERFF. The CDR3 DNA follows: TGTGCCAGCAGCCAAGTAGGGAATGAGCGGTTCTTC.

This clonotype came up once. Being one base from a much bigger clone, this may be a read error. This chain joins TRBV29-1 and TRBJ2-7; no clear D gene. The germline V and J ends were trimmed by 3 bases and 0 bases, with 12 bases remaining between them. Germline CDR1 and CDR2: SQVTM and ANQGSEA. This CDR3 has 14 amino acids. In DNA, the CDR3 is TGCAGCGTTGAGGGTGTCCGGAGCTCCTACGAGCAGTACTTC. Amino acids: CSVEGVRSSYEQYF.

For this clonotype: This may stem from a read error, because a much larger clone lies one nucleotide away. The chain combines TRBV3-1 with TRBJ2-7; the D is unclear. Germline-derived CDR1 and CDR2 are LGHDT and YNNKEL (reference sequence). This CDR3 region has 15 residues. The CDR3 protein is CASNQGIVSSYEQYF. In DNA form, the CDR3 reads TGTGCCAGCAACCAAGGGATCGTTAGCTCCTACGAGCAGTACTTC.

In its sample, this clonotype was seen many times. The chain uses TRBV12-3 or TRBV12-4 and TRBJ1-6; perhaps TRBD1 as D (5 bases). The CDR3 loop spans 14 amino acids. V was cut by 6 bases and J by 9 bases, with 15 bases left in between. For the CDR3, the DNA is TGTGCCAGCAGCCGCCAGGGAGGACTTTCACCCCTCCACTTT. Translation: CASSRQGGLSPLHF.

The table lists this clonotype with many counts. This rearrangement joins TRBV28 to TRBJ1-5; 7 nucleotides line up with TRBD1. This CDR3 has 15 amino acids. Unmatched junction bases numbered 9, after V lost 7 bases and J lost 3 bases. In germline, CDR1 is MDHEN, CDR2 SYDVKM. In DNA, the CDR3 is TGTGCCAGCATCCCCCCGGGACAGAACAATCAGCCCCAGCATTTT. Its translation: CASIPPGQNNQPQHF.